The 23 T cell receptor beta chains below come from one sample, sequenced in a study of CXCR3-negative and CXCR3-positive naive CD8 T cells. 5' RACE with UMI labels generated the TRB cDNA libraries. From the 5' RACE reads, TCRdb lists one entry per CDR3 protein and no DNA. Its listing shows about 9,100 distinct CDR3 sequences. Sequenced: naive CXCR3- CD8+ T cells from blood. Stated subset: CD45RO-CCR7+CD27+CD95- naive CD8+ T cells lacking CXCR3 (TNR3-). The source of these receptors is a human donor in good health. Some clones in this sample may be carry-over from other donors' samples.

The chain uses TRBV29-1 and TRBJ2-7. Germline CDR1 SQVTM, CDR2 ANQGSEA. CDR3 size: 12 residues. This CDR3 is CSAEGLSYEQYF.

This chain connects TRBV24-1 to TRBJ2-1; TCRdb designates TRBD2, a call that cannot be tested without DNA. The CDR3 contains 20 residues. Germline CDR1 reads KGHDR; CDR2 reads SFDVKD. This CDR3 is CATSDSPQRETYLPYNEQFF.

The rearrangement links TRBV14 to TRBJ2-7. The length of the CDR3 is 13 residues. The germline CDR1 and CDR2 sequences are SGHDN and FVKESK. The CDR3 reads CASSHSQSYEQYF.

This clonotype is deemed medium-sized by its frequency. The CDR3 here is CASSPGGRDNEQFF. The chain combines TRBV9 with TRBJ2-1; lacking DNA, the TRBD1 call made by TCRdb goes unchecked. Germline CDR1 and CDR2: SGDLS and YYNGEE. This CDR3 comprises 14 residues.

This chain joins TRBV20-1 and TRBJ2-4. This CDR3 has 13 residues. CDR1 is DFQATT, CDR2 SNEGSKA, per germline (reference sequence). The CDR3 is CSARATTENIQYF.

This clonotype is labeled medium-sized based on frequency. V and J are TRBV20-1 and TRBJ2-1; TCRdb's assignment of TRBD2 cannot be checked, as there is no DNA. Germline V gene sequence: CDR1 DFQATT, CDR2 SNEGSKA (reference sequence). This CDR3 has 14 amino acids. CDR3 in amino acids: CSARPRGGYNEQFF.

By frequency, this clonotype registers medium-sized. The genes are TRBV7-9 and TRBJ1-2. CDR3 length: 14 amino acids. Germline lookup yields CDR1 SEHNR and CDR2 FQNEAQ (reference sequence). CDR3 sequence reads: CASSLAASNYGYTF. The complete variable domain, with remaining parts taken from reference TRBV7-9 and TRBJ1-2, reads DTGVSQNPRHKITKRGQNVTFRCDPISEHNRLYWYRQTLGQGPEFLTYFQNEAQLEKSRLLSDRFSAERPKGSFSTLEIQRTEQGDSAMYLCASSLAASNYGYTFGSGTRLTVV.

The rearrangement joins TRBV2 to TRBJ2-7; the D call of TRBD1 rests on TCRdb alone, since no DNA is present to check it. The CDR3 has 14 residues. CDR1 and CDR2 (germline): SNHLY, FYNNEI. CDR3 sequence: CASGGHGQGGEQYF.

The chain employs TRBV11-2 and TRBJ2-7; TCRdb's D call, TRBD2, is unchecked because there is no DNA. Germline assignment: CDR1 SGHAT and CDR2 FQNNGV. CDR3 length equals 14 residues. CDR3 sequence reads: CASSLASGGYEQYF.

According to its frequency, this clonotype is medium-sized. V is TRBV3-1 and J is TRBJ1-1. The germline CDR1 and CDR2 sequences are LGHDT and YNNKEL (reference sequence). This CDR3 spans 13 amino acids. CDR3: CAISQALNTEAFF.

This chain connects TRBV29-1 to TRBJ2-1; the TCRdb call, TRBD2, lacks DNA for checking. Looked up from germline, CDR1 is SQVTM and CDR2 is ANQGSEA. The length of the CDR3 is 17 residues. The CDR3 loop reads CSVVGSTSGQFYNEQFF.

This clonotype is classed as medium-sized by frequency. This chain uses TRBV7-3 with TRBJ1-1; TCRdb's D gene call, TRBD1, goes unchecked for lack of DNA. Germline CDR1 is SGHTA and CDR2 is FQGTGA. The CDR3 extends over 12 amino acids. CDR3 loop: CASSPGGGEAFF.

The CDR3 spells CSVDRGQTNNEQFF. The chain combines TRBV29-1 with TRBJ2-1; the TCRdb call, TRBD1, lacks DNA for checking. The CDR3 runs to 14 residues. The germline V gene encodes CDR1 SQVTM and CDR2 ANQGSEA.

The chain's CDR3 is CSARAGEDINTQYF. V is TRBV20-1 and J is TRBJ2-3. The CDR3 runs 14 residues. Germline lookup yields CDR1 DFQATT and CDR2 SNEGSKA (reference sequence).

Considering frequency, this clonotype is medium-sized. The gene calls are TRBV7-9 and TRBJ1-1; without DNA, the TCRdb call of TRBD1 cannot be checked. Per germline, CDR1 SEHNR and CDR2 FQNEAQ (reference sequence). The CDR3 runs to 13 residues. CDR3 loop: CASSDPRTAEAFF.

The J gene is TRBJ1-1, the V gene TRBV27. CDR1 and CDR2 (germline): MNHEY, SMNVEV (reference sequence). This CDR3 is 15 amino acids long. The chain's CDR3 is CASSLSRYMNTEAFF.

The J gene is TRBJ2-1, the V gene TRBV6-2 or TRBV6-3. The CDR3 runs to 15 residues. From germline, CDR1 is MNHEY and CDR2 SVGEGT. The CDR3 sequence is CASRLEGSSYNEQFF.

J is TRBJ2-3 and V is TRBV20-1; TCRdb's D call of TRBD1 is untestable without DNA. Looked up from germline, CDR1 is DFQATT and CDR2 is SNEGSKA (reference sequence). The CDR3 sequence is 15 residues long. Here the CDR3 reads CSAKPQGFRTDTQYF.

This chain connects TRBV6-2 or TRBV6-3 to TRBJ2-1; the TCRdb call, TRBD1, lacks DNA for checking. The CDR3 contains 14 residues. The germline gives CDR1 MNHEY, CDR2 SVGEGT. CDR3 amino acids: CASSYEGARNEQFF.

This clonotype is classed as medium-sized by frequency. This rearrangement joins TRBV29-1 to TRBJ1-1; TCRdb picks TRBD1, but there is no DNA to check that call. The V gene's germline CDR1 is SQVTM and CDR2 ANQGSEA. The CDR3 runs 12 residues. The CDR3 sequence is CSVERGALGAFF.

This clonotype is medium-sized (0.01 to 0.1%) by frequency. J is TRBJ2-1 and V is TRBV10-3. This CDR3 contains 13 residues. Germline V gene sequence: CDR1 ENHRY, CDR2 SYGVKD. CDR3 loop: CAISEASYNEQFF.

The chain combines TRBV29-1 with TRBJ1-2; TCRdb selects TRBD1, and the lack of DNA leaves this call unchecked. The germline V gene has CDR1 SQVTM and CDR2 ANQGSEA. The CDR3 runs 14 residues. The CDR3 spells CSVIDREVDYGYTF.

The V and J genes are TRBV7-9 and TRBJ1-5; TCRdb selects TRBD1, and the lack of DNA leaves this call unchecked. Germline values: CDR1 SEHNR, CDR2 FQNEAQ (reference sequence). This CDR3 has 16 residues. CDR3 amino acids: CASSLSKAGDFGAQHF.